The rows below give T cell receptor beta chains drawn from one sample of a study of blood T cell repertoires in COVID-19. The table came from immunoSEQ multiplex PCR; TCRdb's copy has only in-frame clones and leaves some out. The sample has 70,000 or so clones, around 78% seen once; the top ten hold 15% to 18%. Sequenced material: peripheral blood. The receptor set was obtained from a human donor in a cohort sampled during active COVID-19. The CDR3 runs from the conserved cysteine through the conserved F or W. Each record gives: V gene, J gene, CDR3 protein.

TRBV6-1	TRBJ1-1	CASSDPGGANTEAFF
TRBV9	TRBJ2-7	CASSTQDYEQYF
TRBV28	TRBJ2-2	CASSFSGLNTGELFF
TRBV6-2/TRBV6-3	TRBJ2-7	CASSDPGTAYEQYF
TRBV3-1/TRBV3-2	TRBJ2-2	CASSQGLAGGRGTGELFF
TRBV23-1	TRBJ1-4	CASSQPPHRGREEKLFF
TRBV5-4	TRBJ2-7	CASSLGSGSSYEQYF
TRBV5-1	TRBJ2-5	CASSLTSGQETQYF
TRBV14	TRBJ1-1	CASSQIYRTEAFF
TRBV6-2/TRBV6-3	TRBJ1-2	CASSYSTGEKGYTF
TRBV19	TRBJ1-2	CASTLTLNYGYTF
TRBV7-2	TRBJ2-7	CASSDPEVSDHYEQYF
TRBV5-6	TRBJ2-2	CASSLEGGAGELFF
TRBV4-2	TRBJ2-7	CASSQETAGGPLYEQYF
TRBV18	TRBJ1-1	CASSPPIGMNTEAFF
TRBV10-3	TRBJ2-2	CAIQPLAGGGGELFF
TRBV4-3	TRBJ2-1	CASSQDSLADEQFF
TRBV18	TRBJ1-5	CASSRDSNQPQHF
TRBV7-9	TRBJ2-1	CASSPLALSYNEQFF
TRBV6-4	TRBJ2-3	CASSDGQHTDTQYF
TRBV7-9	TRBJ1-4	CASSPGLEKLFF
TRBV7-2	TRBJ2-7	CASSLSYEQYF
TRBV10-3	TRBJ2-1	CAISESGSSYNEQFF
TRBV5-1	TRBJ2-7	CASSLVALNSGRPYEQYF
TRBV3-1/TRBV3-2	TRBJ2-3	CASSKFPVSTDTQYF
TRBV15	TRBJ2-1	CATSRTGRVGKNEQFF
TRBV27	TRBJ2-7	CASSLVGTGGINEQYF
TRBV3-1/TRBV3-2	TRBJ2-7	CASSQSRLAGTHEQYF
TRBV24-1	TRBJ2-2	CATSDLPDSGELFF
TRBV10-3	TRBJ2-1	CATRTSGSSYNEQFF
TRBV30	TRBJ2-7	CAWRGGARNEQYF
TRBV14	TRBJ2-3	CASSLSSDLAGRFTSTDTQYF
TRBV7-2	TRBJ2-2	CASSLVGGRTNTGELFF
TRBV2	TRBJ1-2	CAQDNIETVNYGYTF
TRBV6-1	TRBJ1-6	CASSERAGEGWNSPLHF
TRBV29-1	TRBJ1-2	CSVGQGGGYTF
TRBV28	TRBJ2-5	CASSRDRRQETQYF
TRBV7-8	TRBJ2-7	CASSASGRSYEQYF
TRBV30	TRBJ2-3	CAWSVPGLRASDTQYF
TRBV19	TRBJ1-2	CASIPDRGNPKTDGYTF
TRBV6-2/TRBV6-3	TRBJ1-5	CASSPIPPTARNQPQHF
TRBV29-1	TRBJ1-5	CSGGQGGDQPQHF
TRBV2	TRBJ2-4	CASSEAAGRAKNIQYF
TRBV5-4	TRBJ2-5	CASGDRASGKRETQYF
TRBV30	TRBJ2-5	CAWRGVAGGTQYF
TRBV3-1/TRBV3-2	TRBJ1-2	CASSLGTGNYGYTF
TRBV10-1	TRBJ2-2	CASSPGQGPGELFF
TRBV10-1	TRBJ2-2	CASSVLRSTGELFF
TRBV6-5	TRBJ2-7	CASRHPGTGRYEQYF
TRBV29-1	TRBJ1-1	CSDLGHGNTEAFF
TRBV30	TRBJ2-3	CAWSPGLISTDTQYF
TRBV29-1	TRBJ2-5	CSGRTSEVETQYF
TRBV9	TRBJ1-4	CASSPRSATNEKLFF
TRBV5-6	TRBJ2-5	CASSSGTGWGQETQYF